The clone carrying this T cell receptor beta chain was seen more than once but under ten times. The data were obtained in a study of cytomegalovirus exposure and HLA in healthy donors. V lost 1 base, J lost 2 bases, and 7 bases lay in between. CDR3 length: 14 amino acids. CDR1 is SGHAT, CDR2 FQNNGV, per germline. Data came from immunoSEQ multiplex PCR; TCRdb stores just in-frame clones and leaves some out. The sample shows under 250,000 clones, around four fifths of them seen only once. V usage is TRBV11-2 and J usage is TRBJ2-3; D might be TRBD2 (5 bases). The receptor comes from a woman aged 18-29 years in good health and CMV-seronegative. Sequences were obtained from PBMCs. The chain's CDR3 is CASSLGRDTDTQYF. Written as DNA, the CDR3 is TGTGCCAGCAGCTTAGGCCGGGACACAGATACGCAGTATTTT.